This passage covers 8 T cell receptor beta chains from one sample sequenced in a study of T cells in Graves' hyperthyroidism and ophthalmopathy. What was amplified from RNA transcripts were TCR beta CDR3 regions. The TCR CDR3 was amplified in a first-round RT-PCR using the HTBI primer set. TCRdb used MiXCR to reprocess the multiplex PCR reads, holding one entry per CDR3 protein. The sample carries about 25,000 distinct CDR3 sequences, less than 65% recorded once. Sequencing input: blood. The receptors derive from a woman between 40 and 50 years old with Graves' hyperthyroidism that later progressed to Graves' ophthalmopathy.

The V gene is TRBV4-1, the J gene TRBJ2-7; 7 positions match TRBD2. Losses at the gene ends were 3 bases for V and 2 bases for J; bases not matched to a gene: 7. The CDR3 is 15 residues long. Germline values: CDR1 MGHRA, CDR2 YSYEKL. The CDR3 DNA follows: TGCGCCAGCAGCCATGTCGGGGGGTCCACCTACGAGCAGTACTTC. Translated, it gives CASSHVGGSTYEQYF.

The V call is TRBV5-6, the J call TRBJ2-7; weak D call: TRBD1 (6 bases). The CDR3 is made up of 15 amino acids. The germline V gene has CDR1 SGHDT and CDR2 YYEEEE. Trimming pared 4 bases from V and 5 bases from J, leaving 19 bases between. The CDR3 DNA reads as TGTGCCAGCAGCAGGGGACAAACCCTCCGCGACGAGCAGTACTTC. Residues: CASSRGQTLRDEQYF. Full variable domain (rest looked up from reference TRBV5-6 and TRBJ2-7): DAGVTQSPTHLIKTRGQQVTLRCSPKSGHDTVSWYQQALGQGPQFIFQYYEEEERQRGNFPDRFSGHQFPNYSSELNVNALLLGDSALYLCASSRGQTLRDEQYFGPGTRLTVT.

This clonotype is a singleton in its sample. The genes are TRBV5-4 and TRBJ1-1; D not resolved. The CDR3 is 15 amino acids. Germline CDR1 is SGHNT and CDR2 is YYREEE (reference sequence). V dropped 4 bases and J dropped 5 bases, with 18 bases sitting between them. The CDR3 DNA is TGTGCCAGCAGCCCTGGATGGGTTAGATCAACTGAAGCTTTCTTT. Its protein product is CASSPGWVRSTEAFF.

The chain carries TRBV19 and TRBJ2-1; D remains ambiguous. The CDR3 loop spans 13 amino acids. Trimming took off 6 bases at V and 6 bases at J, with 12 bases between the two ends. Germline V gene sequence: CDR1 LNHDA, CDR2 SQIVND (reference sequence). The CDR3 DNA reads TGTGCCAGTAGGCCAGAGGTTCGCAATGAGCAGTTCTTC. Its protein product is CASRPEVRNEQFF.

The chain employs TRBV20-1 and TRBJ2-7, with 9 bases matching TRBD1. The V gene's germline CDR1 is DFQATT and CDR2 SNEGSKA (reference sequence). This CDR3 contains 14 residues. V dropped 5 bases and J dropped 7; count of bases not matched to a gene: 12. The CDR3 loop reads CSALEDRGSREQYF. CDR3 sequence (DNA): TGCAGTGCTCTCGAGGACAGGGGTTCGAGAGAGCAGTACTTC.

In this sample, this clonotype turned up a few times. This chain links TRBV2 with TRBJ2-7; the match to TRBD2 covers 8 bases. Germline V gene data show CDR1 as SNHLY and CDR2 as FYNNEI. CDR3 size: 12 residues. V was pared by 5 bases and J by 7 bases, with 4 bases of the junction left unmatched. The CDR3 coding sequence is TGTGCCAGCAGTCCCGGGGGGGGGGAGCAGTACTTC. Encoded protein: CASSPGGGEQYF.

V gene TRBV5-6 combines with J gene TRBJ2-2; no definite D call. The germline V gene encodes CDR1 SGHDT and CDR2 YYEEEE. The CDR3 length is 13 residues. Trimming left V 0 bases short and J 4 bases short, with 4 bases between. CDR3 sequence (DNA): TGTGCCAGCAGCTTGGTGGCCACCGGGGAGCTGTTTTTT. It encodes CASSLVATGELFF. Filled out from reference TRBV5-6 and TRBJ2-2, the complete variable domain reads DAGVTQSPTHLIKTRGQQVTLRCSPKSGHDTVSWYQQALGQGPQFIFQYYEEEERQRGNFPDRFSGHQFPNYSSELNVNALLLGDSALYLCASSLVATGELFFGEGSRLTVL.

V usage is TRBV7-2 and J usage is TRBJ2-7; 11 nucleotides line up with TRBD2. The J segment lost 3 bases and the V segment lost 1 base, leaving 5 bases of the junction unmatched. This CDR3 is built from 16 residues. Germline V CDR1 and CDR2: SGHTA, FQGNSA. The CDR3 nucleotides read TGTGCCAGCAGCTTAGGGGGACTAGCGGTCCTCTACGAGCAGTACTTC. Its protein is CASSLGGLAVLYEQYF.